This TCR beta chain was recovered during a study of blood T cell repertoires in COVID-19. In the authors' workflow: Researchers report that nucleated cell counts were estimated from reference gene primer amplification. TCRdb's copy holds only in-frame clones and misses some; the assay was immunoSEQ multiplex PCR. V, J and clone size derive from that table, while D and trimming were established from the DNA sequence. The sample carries more than 95,000 clones, more than 70% recorded once. This clone was detected only once. The CDR3 is made up of 13 amino acids. CDR1 and CDR2 (germline): SNHLY, FYNNEI. V lost 4 bases to trimming and J lost 9 bases, with 13 bases between them.

The source material was peripheral blood. The sequence was obtained from a woman between 55 and 75 years old with acute or convalescent COVID-19. The chain couples TRBV2 to TRBJ2-1; weak D call: TRBD2 (5 bases). The CDR3 is CASSVSLDGEQFF. In DNA form, the CDR3 reads TGTGCCAGCAGTGTGTCACTAGACGGTGAGCAGTTCTTC. The full variable domain, with the rest looked up from reference TRBV2 and TRBJ2-1, is EPEVTQTPSHQVTQMGQEVILRCVPISNHLYFYWYRQILGQKVEFLVSFYNNEISEKSEIFDDQFSVERPDGSNFTLKIRSTKLEDSAMYFCASSVSLDGEQFFGPGTRLTVL.